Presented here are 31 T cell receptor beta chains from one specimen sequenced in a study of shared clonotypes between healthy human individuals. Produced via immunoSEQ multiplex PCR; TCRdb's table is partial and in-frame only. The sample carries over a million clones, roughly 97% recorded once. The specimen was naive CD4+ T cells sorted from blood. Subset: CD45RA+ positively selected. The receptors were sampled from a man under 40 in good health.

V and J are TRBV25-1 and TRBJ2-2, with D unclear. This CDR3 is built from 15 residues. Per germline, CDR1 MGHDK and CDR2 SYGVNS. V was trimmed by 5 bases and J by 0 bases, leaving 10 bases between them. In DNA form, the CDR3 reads TGTGCCAGCAGTTTATGGCAGACGAACACCGGGGAGCTGTTTTTT. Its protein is CASSLWQTNTGELFF.

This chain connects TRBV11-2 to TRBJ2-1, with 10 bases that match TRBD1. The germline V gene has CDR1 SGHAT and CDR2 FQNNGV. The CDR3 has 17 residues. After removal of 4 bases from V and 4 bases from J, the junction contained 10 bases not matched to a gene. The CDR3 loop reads CASSSRSDRGRYNEQFF. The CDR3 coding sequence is TGTGCCAGCAGCTCCCGCTCTGACAGGGGGCGTTACAATGAGCAGTTCTTC. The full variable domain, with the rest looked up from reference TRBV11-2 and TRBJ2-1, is EAGVAQSPRYKIIEKRQSVAFWCNPISGHATLYWYQQILGQGPKLLIQFQNNGVVDDSQLPKDRFSAERLKGVDSTLKIQPAKLEDSAVYLCASSSRSDRGRYNEQFFGPGTRLTVL.

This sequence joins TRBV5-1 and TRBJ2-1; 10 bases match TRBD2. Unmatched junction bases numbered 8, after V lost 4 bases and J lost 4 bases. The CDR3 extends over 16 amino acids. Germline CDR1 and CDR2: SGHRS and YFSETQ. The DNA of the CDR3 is TGCGCCAGCAGCCTCGAACCGACTAGCGGGTACAATGAGCAGTTCTTC. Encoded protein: CASSLEPTSGYNEQFF. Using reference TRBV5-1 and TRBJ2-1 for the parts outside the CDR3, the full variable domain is KAGVTQTPRYLIKTRGQQVTLSCSPISGHRSVSWYQQTPGQGLQFLFEYFSETQRNKGNFPGRFSGRQFSNSRSEMNVSTLELGDSALYLCASSLEPTSGYNEQFFGPGTRLTVL.

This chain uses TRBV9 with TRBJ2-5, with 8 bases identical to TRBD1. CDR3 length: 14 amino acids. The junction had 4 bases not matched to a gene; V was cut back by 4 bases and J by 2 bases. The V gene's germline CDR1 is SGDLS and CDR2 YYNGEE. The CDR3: CASSPTGAQETQYF. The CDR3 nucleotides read TGTGCCAGCAGCCCGACAGGGGCACAAGAGACCCAGTACTTC.

CDR3 in DNA: TGCGCCAGCAGTGACACAGGGTCCACCGGGGAGCTGTTTTTT. Translation: CASSDTGSTGELFF. The genes are TRBV10-1 and TRBJ2-2; a weak D match, TRBD1 (6 bases). CDR1 is WNHNN, CDR2 SYGVQD, per germline (reference sequence). This CDR3 has 14 amino acids. Trimming pared 3 bases from V and 4 bases from J, leaving 9 bases between.

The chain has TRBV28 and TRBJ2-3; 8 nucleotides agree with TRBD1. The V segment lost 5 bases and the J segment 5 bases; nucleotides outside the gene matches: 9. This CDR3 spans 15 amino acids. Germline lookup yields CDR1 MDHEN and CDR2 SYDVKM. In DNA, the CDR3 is TGTGCCAGCAGTAGATCGGACAGGGTGCAAGATACGCAGTATTTT. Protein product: CASSRSDRVQDTQYF.

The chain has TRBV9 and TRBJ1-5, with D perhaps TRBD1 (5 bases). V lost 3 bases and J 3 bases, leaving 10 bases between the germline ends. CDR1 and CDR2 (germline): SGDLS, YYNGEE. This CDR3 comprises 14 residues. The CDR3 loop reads CASSEGVTNQPQHF. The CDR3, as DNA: TGTGCCAGCAGCGAAGGGGTTACCAATCAGCCCCAGCATTTT.

CDR3 protein: CASSGQGGLAGVETDTQYF. DNA for the CDR3: TGCGCCAGCAGCGGACAGGGTGGGCTAGCGGGAGTAGAAACAGATACGCAGTATTTT. The chain links TRBV5-1 to TRBJ2-3; 10 nucleotides agree with TRBD2. Germline-derived CDR1 and CDR2 are SGHRS and YFSETQ. V was clipped by 4 bases and J by 3 bases; unmatched bases: 17. The CDR3 has 19 residues.

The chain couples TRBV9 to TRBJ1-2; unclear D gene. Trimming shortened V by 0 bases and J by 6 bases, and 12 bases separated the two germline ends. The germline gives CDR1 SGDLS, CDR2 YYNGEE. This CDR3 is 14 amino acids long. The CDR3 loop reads CASSVEGLLDGYTF. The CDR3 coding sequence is TGTGCCAGCAGCGTAGAAGGGCTCCTCGATGGCTACACCTTC.

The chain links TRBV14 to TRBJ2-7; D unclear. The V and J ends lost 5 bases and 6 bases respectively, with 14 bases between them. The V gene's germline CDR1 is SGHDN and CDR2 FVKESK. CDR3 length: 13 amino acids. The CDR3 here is CASSGGLSGEQYF. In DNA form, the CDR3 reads TGTGCCAGCAGCGGTGGCCTTTCTGGCGAGCAGTACTTC.

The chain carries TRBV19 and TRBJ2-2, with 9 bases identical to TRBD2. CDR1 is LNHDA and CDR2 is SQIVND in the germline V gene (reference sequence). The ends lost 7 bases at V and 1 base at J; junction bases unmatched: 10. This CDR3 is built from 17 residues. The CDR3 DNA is TGTGCCAGTAATATCCCCTCTAGCGGGAAGAACACCGGGGAGCTGTTTTTT. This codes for CASNIPSSGKNTGELFF. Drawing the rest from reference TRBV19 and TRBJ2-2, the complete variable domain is DGGITQSPKYLFRKEGQNVTLSCEQNLNHDAMYWYRQDPGQGLRLIYYSQIVNDFQKGDIAEGYSVSREKKESFPLTVTSAQKNPTAFYLCASNIPSSGKNTGELFFGEGSRLTVL.

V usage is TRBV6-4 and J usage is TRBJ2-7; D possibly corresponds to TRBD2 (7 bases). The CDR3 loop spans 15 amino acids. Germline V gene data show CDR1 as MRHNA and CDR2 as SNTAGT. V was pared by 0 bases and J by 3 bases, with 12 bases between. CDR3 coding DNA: TGTGCCAGCAGTGACTCAGGGGGGGCTGACTACGAGCAGTACTTC. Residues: CASSDSGGADYEQYF.

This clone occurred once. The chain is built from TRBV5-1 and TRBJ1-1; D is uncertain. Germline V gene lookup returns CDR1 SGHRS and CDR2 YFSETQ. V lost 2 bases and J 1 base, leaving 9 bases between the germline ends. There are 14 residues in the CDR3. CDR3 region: CASSFWEANTEAFF. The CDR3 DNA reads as TGCGCCAGCAGCTTCTGGGAGGCGAACACTGAAGCTTTCTTT.

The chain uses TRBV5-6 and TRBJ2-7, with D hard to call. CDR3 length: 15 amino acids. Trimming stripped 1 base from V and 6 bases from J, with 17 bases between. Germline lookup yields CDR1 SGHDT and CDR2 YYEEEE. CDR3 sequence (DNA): TGTGCCAGCAGCTTGTTTGGACCGTCTGTGGGCGAGCAGTACTTC. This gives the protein CASSLFGPSVGEQYF.

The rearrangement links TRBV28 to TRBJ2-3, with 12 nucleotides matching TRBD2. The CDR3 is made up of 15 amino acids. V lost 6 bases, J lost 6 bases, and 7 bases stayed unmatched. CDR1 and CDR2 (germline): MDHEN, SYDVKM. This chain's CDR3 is CASSPRLAGVDTQYF. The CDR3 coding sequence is TGTGCCAGCAGCCCCCGACTAGCGGGAGTGGATACGCAGTATTTT.

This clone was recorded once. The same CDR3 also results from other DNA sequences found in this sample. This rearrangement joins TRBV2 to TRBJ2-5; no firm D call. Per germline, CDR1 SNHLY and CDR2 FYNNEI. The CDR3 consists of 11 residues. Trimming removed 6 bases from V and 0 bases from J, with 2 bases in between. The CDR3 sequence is CASRYQETQYF. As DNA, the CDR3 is TGTGCCAGCAGATACCAAGAGACCCAGTACTTC.

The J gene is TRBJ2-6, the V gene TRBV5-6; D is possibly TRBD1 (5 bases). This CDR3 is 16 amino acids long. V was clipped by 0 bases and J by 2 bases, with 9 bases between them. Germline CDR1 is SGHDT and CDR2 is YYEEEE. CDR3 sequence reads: CASSLDPGPGANVLTF. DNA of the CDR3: TGTGCCAGCAGCTTGGACCCAGGGCCTGGGGCCAACGTCCTGACTTTC.

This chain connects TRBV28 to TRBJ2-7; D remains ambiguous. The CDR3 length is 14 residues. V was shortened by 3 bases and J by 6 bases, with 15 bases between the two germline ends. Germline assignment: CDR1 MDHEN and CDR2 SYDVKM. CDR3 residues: CASSFLLRTGEQYF. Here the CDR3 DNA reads TGTGCCAGCAGTTTTCTCCTTAGGACGGGCGAGCAGTACTTC.

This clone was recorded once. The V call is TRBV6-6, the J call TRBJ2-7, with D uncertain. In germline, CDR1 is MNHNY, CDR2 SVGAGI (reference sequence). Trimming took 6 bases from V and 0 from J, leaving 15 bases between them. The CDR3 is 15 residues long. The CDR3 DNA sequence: TGTGCCAGCAGAAGATTAACGATTAGCTCCTACGAGCAGTACTTC. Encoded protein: CASRRLTISSYEQYF.

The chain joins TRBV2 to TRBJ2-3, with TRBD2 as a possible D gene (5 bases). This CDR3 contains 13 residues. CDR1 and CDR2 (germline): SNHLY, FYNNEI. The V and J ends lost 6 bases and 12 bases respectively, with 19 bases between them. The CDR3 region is CASRFRRDNLQYF. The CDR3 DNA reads TGTGCCAGCAGATTCCGACGGGATAATCTACAGTATTTT.

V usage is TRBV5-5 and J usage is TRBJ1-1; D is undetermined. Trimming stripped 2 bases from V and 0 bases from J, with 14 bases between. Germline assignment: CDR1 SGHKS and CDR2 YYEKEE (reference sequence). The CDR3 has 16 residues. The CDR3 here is CASSFTRANLNTEAFF. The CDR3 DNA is TGTGCCAGCAGCTTCACGAGGGCTAATCTGAACACTGAAGCTTTCTTT.

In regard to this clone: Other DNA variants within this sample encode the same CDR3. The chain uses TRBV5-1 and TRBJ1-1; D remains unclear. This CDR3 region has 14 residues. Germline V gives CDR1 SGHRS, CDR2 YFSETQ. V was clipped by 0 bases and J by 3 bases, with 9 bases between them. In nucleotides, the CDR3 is TGCGCCAGCAGCTTGGAGGGTTTGGACACTGAAGCTTTCTTT. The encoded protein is CASSLEGLDTEAFF.

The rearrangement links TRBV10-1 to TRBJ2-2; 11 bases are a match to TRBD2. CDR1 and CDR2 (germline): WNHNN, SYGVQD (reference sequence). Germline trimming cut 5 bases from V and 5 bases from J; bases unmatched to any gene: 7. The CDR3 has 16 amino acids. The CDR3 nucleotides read TGCGCCAGCAGTACTCTAGCGGGAGGATCTACCGGGGAGCTGTTTTTT. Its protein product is CASSTLAGGSTGELFF.

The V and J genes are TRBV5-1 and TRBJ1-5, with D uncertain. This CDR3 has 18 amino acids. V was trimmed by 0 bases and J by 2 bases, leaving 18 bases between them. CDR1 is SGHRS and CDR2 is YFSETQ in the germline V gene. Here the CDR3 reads CASSLVAPVGEGNQPQHF. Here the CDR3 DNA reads TGCGCCAGCAGCTTGGTGGCCCCAGTCGGGGAAGGCAATCAGCCCCAGCATTTT.

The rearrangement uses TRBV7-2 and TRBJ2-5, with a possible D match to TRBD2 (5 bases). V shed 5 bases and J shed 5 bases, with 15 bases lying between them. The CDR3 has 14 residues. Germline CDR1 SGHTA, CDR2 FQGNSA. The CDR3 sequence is CASSRGPLGETQYF. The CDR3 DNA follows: TGTGCCAGCAGCCGCGGGCCATTGGGGGAGACCCAGTACTTC.

CDR3 loop: CASSQVWSSGNTIYF. In DNA, the CDR3 is TGCGCCAGCAGCCAAGTCTGGAGCTCTGGAAACACCATATATTTT. This rearrangement joins TRBV4-1 to TRBJ1-3; no firm D call. This CDR3 is built from 15 residues. V gave up 1 base and J gave up 0 bases, with 7 bases separating them. CDR1 and CDR2 from the germline V gene are MGHRA and YSYEKL.

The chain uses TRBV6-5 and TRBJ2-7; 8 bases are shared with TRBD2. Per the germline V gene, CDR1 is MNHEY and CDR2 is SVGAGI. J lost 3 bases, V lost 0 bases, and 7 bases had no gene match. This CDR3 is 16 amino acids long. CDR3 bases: TGTGCCAGCAGTTACTCGACTGCTAGCGGGCACTACGAGCAGTACTTC. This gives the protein CASSYSTASGHYEQYF.

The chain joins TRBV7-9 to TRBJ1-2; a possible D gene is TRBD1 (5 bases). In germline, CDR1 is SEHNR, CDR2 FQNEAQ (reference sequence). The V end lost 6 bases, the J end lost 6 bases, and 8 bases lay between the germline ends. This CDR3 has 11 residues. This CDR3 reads CASRLDNGYTF. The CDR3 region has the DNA TGTGCCAGCAGACTGGACAATGGCTACACCTTC.

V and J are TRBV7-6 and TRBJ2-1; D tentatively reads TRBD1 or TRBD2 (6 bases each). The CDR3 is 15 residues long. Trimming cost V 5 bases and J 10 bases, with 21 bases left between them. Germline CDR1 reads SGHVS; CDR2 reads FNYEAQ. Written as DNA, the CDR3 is TGTGCCAGCAGCGCGAACGGGGGCCTGGGTGGGGAGCAGTTCTTC. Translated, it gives CASSANGGLGGEQFF.

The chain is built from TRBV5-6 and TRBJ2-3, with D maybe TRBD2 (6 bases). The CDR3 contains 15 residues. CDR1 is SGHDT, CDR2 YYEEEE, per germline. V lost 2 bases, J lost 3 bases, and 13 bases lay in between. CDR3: CASSLAPSATDTQYF. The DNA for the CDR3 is TGTGCCAGCAGCTTAGCTCCTAGCGCGACAGATACGCAGTATTTT.

CDR3 sequence: CASSGQGASYNEQFF. The CDR3 DNA follows: TGTGCCAGCAGTGGGCAGGGGGCCTCCTACAATGAGCAGTTCTTC. The chain has TRBV2 and TRBJ2-1; 8 bases are a match to TRBD1. There are 15 residues in the CDR3. V lost 4 bases and J lost 0; bases outside the gene matches: 2. Germline-derived CDR1 and CDR2 are SNHLY and FYNNEI.